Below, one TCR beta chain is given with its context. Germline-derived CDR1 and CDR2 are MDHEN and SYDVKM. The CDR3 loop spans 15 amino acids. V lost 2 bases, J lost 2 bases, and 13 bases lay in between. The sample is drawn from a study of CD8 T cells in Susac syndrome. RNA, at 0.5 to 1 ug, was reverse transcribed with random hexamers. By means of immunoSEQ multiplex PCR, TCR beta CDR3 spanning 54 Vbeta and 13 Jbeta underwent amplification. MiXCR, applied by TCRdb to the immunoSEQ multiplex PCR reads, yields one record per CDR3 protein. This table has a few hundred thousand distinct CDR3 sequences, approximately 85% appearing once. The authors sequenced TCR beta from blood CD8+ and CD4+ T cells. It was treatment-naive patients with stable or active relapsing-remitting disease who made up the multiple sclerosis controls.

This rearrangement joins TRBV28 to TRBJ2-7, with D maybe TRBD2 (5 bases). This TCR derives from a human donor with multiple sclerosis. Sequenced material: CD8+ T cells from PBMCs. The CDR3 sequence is CASSLMAGIPYEQYF. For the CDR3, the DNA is TGTGCCAGCAGTTTAATGGCCGGGATCCCCTACGAGCAGTACTTC.